This TCR beta chain was identified in a study of blood T cell repertoires in COVID-19. Study-level background: There were acute and convalescent COVID-19 samples, and they came from the United States, Italy and Spain. Sample material is recorded as cDNA or gDNA derived from T cells, B-cell-depleted T cells, or PBMCs.

In the source study's methods: Reference gene primer amplification in the assay estimated nucleated cell counts. Using immunoSEQ multiplex PCR, the repertoire was profiled, and TCRdb retains in-frame clones only, with some absent. Clone size and V and J calls were adopted from that table, with D and trimming inferred from the DNA. The sample includes approximately 90,000 clones, around 86% of them seen just once. Germline V gives CDR1 SQVTM, CDR2 ANQGSEA. The CDR3 is 15 residues long. J gave up 0 bases and V 6 bases, and 9 bases lay outside the gene matches. Sequencing was done on a sample of peripheral blood. The chain uses TRBV29-1 and TRBJ1-1, with 8 bases lining up with TRBD1. The TCR sequence derives from a woman aged 80 or older with acute or convalescent COVID-19. CDR3 bases: TGCAGCGTCATACCCCGGACAGGGTTGAACACTGAAGCTTTCTTT. Translating gives CSVIPRTGLNTEAFF. The full variable domain, in which reference TRBV29-1 and TRBJ1-1 provide the parts outside the CDR3, is SAVISQKPSRDICQRGTSLTIQCQVDSQVTMMFWYRQQPGQSLTLIATANQGSEATYESGFVIDKFPISRPNLTFSTLTVSNMSPEDSSIYLCSVIPRTGLNTEAFFGQGTRLTVV.